These T cell receptor beta chains were read from a single sample in a study of beta chain features in type 1 diabetes. Sequenced by immunoSEQ multiplex PCR; TCRdb stores in-frame clones only, minus some. The sample carries 150,000 to 200,000 clones, around 9% recorded once. What was sequenced was central memory CD4+ T cells from blood. These receptors were obtained from a young woman with type 1 diabetes. Both conserved end residues are part of each CDR3. A D gene is named only where the DNA matches it firmly. The size of a clone is reported for some rows only, either as once, few or many, or as a class for expanded clones.

>NA|TRBJ1-4|TRBV30|NA
CAWSIWTGSTNEKLFF
TGTGCCTGGAGTATTTGGACGGGATCAACTAATGAAAAACTGTTTTTT
>NA|TRBJ2-2|TRBV21-1|few
CASSKGDGTGGSWELFF
TGTGCCAGCAGCAAAGGGGACGGGACAGGGGGCAGCTGGGAGCTGTTTTTT
>TRBD2|TRBJ2-7|TRBV7-6|few
CASSLAAGGREQYF
TGTGCCAGCAGCTTAGCCGCGGGAGGGCGCGAGCAGTACTTC
>TRBD2|TRBJ2-7|TRBV18|few
CASSPPGLGASEQYF
TGTGCCAGCTCGCCACCGGGACTAGGGGCTTCCGAGCAGTACTTC
>NA|TRBJ2-1|TRBV7-3|NA
CASSPRQVYNEQFF
TGTGCCAGCAGCCCGAGACAGGTATACAATGAGCAGTTCTTC
>TRBD2|TRBJ2-7|TRBV4-1|few
CASSQDPGLAPEQYF
TGCGCCAGCAGCCAAGATCCGGGACTAGCGCCCGAGCAGTACTTC
>NA|TRBJ2-5|TRBV5-1|NA
CASSLGRVTGPQETQYF
TGCGCCAGCAGCTTGGGTCGGGTCACAGGCCCCCAAGAGACCCAGTACTTC
>TRBD2|TRBJ2-1|TRBV2|few
CASSFSGAGGANEQFF
TGTGCCAGCAGTTTCTCAGGGGCGGGAGGGGCCAATGAGCAGTTCTTC
>TRBD2|TRBJ2-1|TRBV7-9|NA
CASSLRPGGWSSSYNEQFF
TGTGCCAGCAGTTTACGACCGGGAGGGTGGTCAAGCTCCTACAATGAGCAGTTCTTC
>NA|TRBJ2-7|TRBV28|few
CASSPLALSSYEQYF
TGTGCCAGCAGTCCCCTAGCGCTGAGCTCCTACGAGCAGTACTTC
>TRBD1|TRBJ2-2|TRBV19|few
CASSIVDRVDTGELFF
TGTGCCAGTAGTATTGTAGACAGGGTCGACACCGGGGAGCTGTTTTTT
>NA|TRBJ2-6|TRBV27|NA
CASSFGGSGANVLTF
TGTGCCAGCAGTTTCGGAGGATCTGGGGCCAACGTCCTGACTTTC
>NA|TRBJ2-5|TRBV4-2|few
CASSQEWQGWETQYF
TGTGCCAGCAGCCAAGAATGGCAGGGGTGGGAGACCCAGTACTTC
>TRBD1|TRBJ1-2|TRBV11-3|NA
CASSPSQTGGYGYTF
TGTGCCAGCAGCCCTAGCCAGACAGGGGGCTATGGCTACACCTTC
>NA|TRBJ2-3|TRBV10-3|NA
CAISESQGWKDTQYF
TGTGCCATCAGTGAGTCCCAGGGATGGAAAGATACGCAGTATTTT
>NA|TRBJ2-7|TRBV5-1|few
CASSPGQTYEQYF
TGCGCCAGCAGCCCCGGACAGACATACGAGCAGTACTTC
>TRBD2|TRBJ2-1|TRBV19|few
CASKLEGLAVNEQFF
TGTGCCAGTAAACTAGAGGGACTAGCTGTCAATGAGCAGTTCTTC
>TRBD1|TRBJ2-7|TRBV10-3|few
CALSGTGKLYEQYF
TGTGCCTTATCCGGGACAGGGAAACTCTACGAGCAGTACTTC
>TRBD2|TRBJ2-2|TRBV9|NA
CASTVYSGSGTGELFF
TGTGCCAGCACCGTCTATAGCGGGAGTGGGACCGGGGAGCTGTTTTTT
>TRBD2|TRBJ2-1|TRBV9|NA
CASSASGRDPRNEQFF
TGTGCCAGCAGCGCTAGCGGGAGGGATCCCCGCAATGAGCAGTTCTTC
>NA|TRBJ1-2|TRBV9|NA
CASSVANHRGYTF
TGTGCCAGCAGCGTAGCAAATCACAGAGGCTACACCTTC
>TRBD2|TRBJ2-7|TRBV9|NA
CASSKELATPYEQYF
TGTGCCAGCAGCAAAGAACTAGCGACCCCCTACGAGCAGTACTTC
>TRBD1|TRBJ1-4|TRBV2|NA
CASSRPTGLGEKLFF
TGTGCCAGCAGTCGACCGACAGGGCTCGGTGAAAAACTGTTTTTT
>TRBD1|TRBJ2-2|TRBV19|few
CASTIQGQGTGELFF
TGTGCCAGTACCATCCAGGGACAGGGCACCGGGGAGCTGTTTTTT
>NA|TRBJ1-2|TRBV13|NA
CASSSDGQSVNYGYTF
TGTGCCAGCTCATCCGATGGACAGTCCGTGAACTATGGCTACACCTTC
>TRBD1|TRBJ1-1|TRBV5-1|once
CASSFTVPGQGSGTEAFF
TGCGCCAGCAGCTTCACCGTCCCGGGACAGGGATCGGGCACTGAAGCTTTCTTT
>TRBD2|TRBJ2-1|TRBV5-6|few
CASFGTNSYNEQFF
TGTGCCAGCTTCGGGACTAACAGTTACAATGAGCAGTTCTTC
>TRBD2|TRBJ2-5|TRBV5-1|few
CASSPLSGGLQETQYF
TGCGCCAGCAGCCCGCTTAGCGGGGGCCTTCAAGAGACCCAGTACTTC
>NA|TRBJ2-2|TRBV28|NA
CASTGHANTGELFF
TGTGCCAGCACGGGACATGCGAACACCGGGGAGCTGTTTTTT
>TRBD2|TRBJ2-1|TRBV7-2|NA
CASSFGLAGGGNEQFF
TGTGCCAGCAGCTTCGGACTAGCGGGAGGGGGGAATGAGCAGTTCTTC
>NA|TRBJ1-5|TRBV4-1|NA
CASSINLQGNDQPQHF
TGTGCCAGCAGCATCAACCTACAGGGTAACGATCAGCCCCAGCATTTT
>TRBD1|TRBJ2-2|TRBV5-5|few
CASSSQGAGELFF
TGTGCCAGCAGCTCGCAGGGGGCCGGGGAGCTGTTTTTT
>NA|TRBJ2-3|TRBV7-3|NA
CASSPGLSTDTQYF
TGTGCCAGCAGCCCTGGACTGAGCACAGATACGCAGTATTTT
>TRBD2|TRBJ2-2|TRBV4-1|few
CASSLAGGDRELFF
TGCGCCAGCAGCCTAGCGGGAGGGGACCGGGAGCTGTTTTTT
>TRBD2|TRBJ2-1|TRBV9|few
CASSAGLAGGVNEQFF
TGTGCCAGCAGCGCCGGACTAGCGGGAGGTGTCAATGAGCAGTTCTTC
>TRBD1|TRBJ2-5|TRBV10-3|few
CAISDGQGTQTQYF
TGTGCCATCAGTGACGGACAGGGGACACAGACCCAGTACTTC
>TRBD1|TRBJ2-7|TRBV11-2|few
CASSSQTGDSSYEQYF
TGTGCCAGCAGCTCTCAAACAGGGGATAGCTCCTACGAGCAGTACTTC
>NA|TRBJ2-2|TRBV7-2|NA
CASITRASNTGELFF
TGTGCCAGCATCACCAGGGCCTCGAACACCGGGGAGCTGTTTTTT
>NA|TRBJ1-1|TRBV7-9|many
CASSAANTEAFF
TGTGCCAGCAGCGCGGCGAACACTGAAGCTTTCTTT
>TRBD2|TRBJ2-7|TRBV4-2|few
CASSQGVAGGNSYEQYF
TGTGCCAGCAGCCAGGGGGTAGCGGGAGGGAACTCCTACGAGCAGTACTTC
>NA|TRBJ2-7|TRBV28|few
CASSSGGIYEQYF
TGTGCCAGCAGTTCCGGGGGAATCTACGAGCAGTACTTC
>NA|TRBJ1-1|TRBV11-2|NA
CASSLMVRGYLMSDTEAFF
TGTGCCAGCAGCTTGATGGTTCGGGGATACTTAATGTCCGACACTGAAGCTTTCTTT
>TRBD2|TRBJ2-3|TRBV6-5|few
CASSYTSGSTDTQYF
TGTGCCAGCAGTTACACTAGCGGGAGCACAGATACGCAGTATTTT
>TRBD1|TRBJ2-2|TRBV7-3|NA
CASSLKSGTGFAGELFF
TGTGCCAGCAGCTTAAAATCGGGGACAGGGTTCGCCGGGGAGCTGTTTTTT
>TRBD1|TRBJ1-2|TRBV5-6|NA
CASSLGQGDGYTF
TGTGCCAGCAGCTTAGGTCAGGGGGACGGCTACACCTTC
>NA|TRBJ2-1|TRBV5-1|NA
CASSLTSSHEQFF
TGCGCCAGCAGCTTGACTAGCAGCCATGAGCAGTTCTTC
>NA|TRBJ1-1|TRBV11-3|NA
CASSRGEGTEAFF
TGTGCCAGCAGCCGCGGGGAAGGCACTGAAGCTTTCTTT
>NA|TRBJ2-4|TRBV5-1|few
CASSLEGGGKNIQYF
TGCGCCAGCAGCTTGGAGGGAGGCGGCAAAAACATTCAGTACTTC
>NA|TRBJ2-1|TRBV29-1|few
CSVEPPAVRFDEQFF
TGCAGCGTTGAACCCCCAGCGGTGAGGTTCGATGAGCAGTTCTTC
>TRBD1|TRBJ1-5|TRBV30|once
CAWGMGQGVGPQHF
TGTGCCTGGGGGATGGGACAGGGGGTCGGGCCCCAGCATTTT